Reported below is one T cell receptor (beta chain). TCRdb's table, derived via immunoSEQ multiplex PCR, lists solely in-frame clones and lacks some. Here the sample spans 45,000 to 60,000 clones, 80% to 90% being singletons. This entry is derived from a study of T cell changes during pregnancy in multiple sclerosis. The V gene's germline CDR1 is SGHTA and CDR2 FQGTGA. The CDR3 covers 14 residues. V lost 4 bases and J lost 6; bases outside the gene matches: 7. This material consisted of CD8+ T cells from peripheral blood mononuclear cells, taken in the second trimester of pregnancy. This chain links TRBV7-3 with TRBJ2-3; 7 bases map to TRBD2. This clonotype originated in a female donor with multiple sclerosis, enrolled in a pregnancy study. For the CDR3, the DNA is TGTGCCAGCAGCTCGCCGGGACTAATTGATACGCAGTATTTT. Amino acids: CASSSPGLIDTQYF.